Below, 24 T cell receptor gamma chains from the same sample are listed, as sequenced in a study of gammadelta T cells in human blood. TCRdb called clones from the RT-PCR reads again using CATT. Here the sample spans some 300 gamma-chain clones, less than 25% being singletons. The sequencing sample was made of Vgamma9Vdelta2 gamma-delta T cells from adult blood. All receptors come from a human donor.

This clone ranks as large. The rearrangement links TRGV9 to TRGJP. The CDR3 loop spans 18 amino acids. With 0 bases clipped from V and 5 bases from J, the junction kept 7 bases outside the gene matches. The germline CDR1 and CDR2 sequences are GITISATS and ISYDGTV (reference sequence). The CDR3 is CALWEVLKEELGKKIKVF. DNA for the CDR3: TGTGCCTTGTGGGAGGTGTTAAAGGAAGAGTTGGGCAAAAAAATCAAGGTATTT.

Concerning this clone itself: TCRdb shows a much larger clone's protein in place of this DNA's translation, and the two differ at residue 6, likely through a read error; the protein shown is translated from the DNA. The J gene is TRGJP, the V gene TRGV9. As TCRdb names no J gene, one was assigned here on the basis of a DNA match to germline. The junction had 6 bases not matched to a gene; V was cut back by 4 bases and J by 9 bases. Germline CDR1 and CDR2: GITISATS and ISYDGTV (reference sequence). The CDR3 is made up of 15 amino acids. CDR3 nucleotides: TGTGCCTTGTGGGATATCGGGTTGGGCAAAAAAATCAAGGTATTT. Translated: CALWDIGLGKKIKVF.

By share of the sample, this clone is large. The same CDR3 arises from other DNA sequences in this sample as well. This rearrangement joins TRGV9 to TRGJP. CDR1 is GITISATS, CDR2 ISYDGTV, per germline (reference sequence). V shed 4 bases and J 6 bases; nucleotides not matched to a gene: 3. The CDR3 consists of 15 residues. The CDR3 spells CALWETELGKKIKVF. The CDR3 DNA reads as TGTGCCTTGTGGGAAACAGAGTTGGGCAAAAAAATCAAGGTATTT.

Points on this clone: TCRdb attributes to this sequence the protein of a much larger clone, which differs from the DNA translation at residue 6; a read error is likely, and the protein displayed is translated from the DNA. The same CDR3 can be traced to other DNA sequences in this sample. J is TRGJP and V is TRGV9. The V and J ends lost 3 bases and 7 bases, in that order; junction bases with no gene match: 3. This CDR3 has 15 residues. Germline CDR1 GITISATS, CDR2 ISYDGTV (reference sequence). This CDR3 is CALWESELGKKIKVF. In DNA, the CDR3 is TGTGCCTTGTGGGAGAGCGAGTTGGGCAAAAAAATCAAGGTATTT.

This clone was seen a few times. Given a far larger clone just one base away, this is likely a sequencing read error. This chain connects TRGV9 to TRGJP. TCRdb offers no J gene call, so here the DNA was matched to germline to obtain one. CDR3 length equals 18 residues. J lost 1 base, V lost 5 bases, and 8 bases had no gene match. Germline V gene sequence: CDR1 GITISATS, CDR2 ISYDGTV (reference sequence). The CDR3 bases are TGTGCCTTGTGGGGGATGCAGGGGCAAGAGTTGGGCAAAAAAATCAAGGTATTT. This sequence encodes CALWGMQGQELGKKIKVF.

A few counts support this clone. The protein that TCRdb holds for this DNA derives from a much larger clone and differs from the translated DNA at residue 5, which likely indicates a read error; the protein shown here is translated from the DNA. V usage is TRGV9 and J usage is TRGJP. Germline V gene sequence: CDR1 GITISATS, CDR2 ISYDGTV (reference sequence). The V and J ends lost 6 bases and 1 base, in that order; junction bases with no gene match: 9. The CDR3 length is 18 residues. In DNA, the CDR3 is TGTGCCTTGTGGAAGATGCAGGGGCAAGAGTTGGGCAAAAAAATCAAGGTATTT. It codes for CALWKMQGQELGKKIKVF.

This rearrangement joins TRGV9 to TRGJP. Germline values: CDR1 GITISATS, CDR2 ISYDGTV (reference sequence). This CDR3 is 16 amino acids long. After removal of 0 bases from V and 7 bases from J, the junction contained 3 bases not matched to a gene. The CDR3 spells CALWEVPELGKKIKVF. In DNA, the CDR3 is TGTGCCTTGTGGGAGGTGCCTGAGTTGGGCAAAAAAATCAAGGTATTT.

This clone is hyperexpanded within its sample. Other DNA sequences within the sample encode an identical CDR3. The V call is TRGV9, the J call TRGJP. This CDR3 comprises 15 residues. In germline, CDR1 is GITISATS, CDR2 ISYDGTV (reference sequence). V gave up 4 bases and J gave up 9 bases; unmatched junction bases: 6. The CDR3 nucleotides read TGTGCCTTGTGGGATGTCGGGTTGGGCAAAAAAATCAAGGTATTT. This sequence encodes CALWDVGLGKKIKVF.

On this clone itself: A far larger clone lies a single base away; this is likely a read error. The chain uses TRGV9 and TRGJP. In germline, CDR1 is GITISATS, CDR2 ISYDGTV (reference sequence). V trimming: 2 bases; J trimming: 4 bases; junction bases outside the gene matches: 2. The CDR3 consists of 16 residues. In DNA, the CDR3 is TGTGCCTTGTGGGAGGGACAAGAGTTGGGCAAAAAAATCAAGGTATTT. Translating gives CALWEGQELGKKIKVF.

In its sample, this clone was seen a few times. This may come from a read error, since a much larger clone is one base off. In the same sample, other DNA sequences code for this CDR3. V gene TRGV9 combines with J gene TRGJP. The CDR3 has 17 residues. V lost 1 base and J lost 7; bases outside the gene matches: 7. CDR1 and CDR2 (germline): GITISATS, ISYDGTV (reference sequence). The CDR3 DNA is TGTGCCTTGTGGGAGGTACACAGCGAGTTGGGCAAAAAAATCAAGGTATTT. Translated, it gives CALWEVHSELGKKIKVF.

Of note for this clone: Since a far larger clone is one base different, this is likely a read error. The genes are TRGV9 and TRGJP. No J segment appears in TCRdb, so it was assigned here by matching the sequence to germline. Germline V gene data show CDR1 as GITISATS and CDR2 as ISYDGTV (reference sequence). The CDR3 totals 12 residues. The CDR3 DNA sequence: TGCGCGAGGAGTTGGGCAAAAAAAATCAAGGTATTT. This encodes CARSWAKKIKVF.

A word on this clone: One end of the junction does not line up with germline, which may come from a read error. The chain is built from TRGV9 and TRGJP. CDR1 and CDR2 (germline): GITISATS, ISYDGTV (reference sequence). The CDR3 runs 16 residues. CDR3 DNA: TGTGCCCTGTGGTCCGTACAAGAGTTGGGCAAAAAAATCAAGGTATTT. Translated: CALWSVQELGKKIKVF.

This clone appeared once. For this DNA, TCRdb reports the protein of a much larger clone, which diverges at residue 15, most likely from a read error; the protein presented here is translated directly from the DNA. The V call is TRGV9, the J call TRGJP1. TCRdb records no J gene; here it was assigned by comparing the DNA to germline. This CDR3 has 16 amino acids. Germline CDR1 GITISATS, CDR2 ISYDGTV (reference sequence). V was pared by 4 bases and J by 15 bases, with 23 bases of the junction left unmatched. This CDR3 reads CALWEPKELGKKIKIF. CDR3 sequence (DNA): TGTGCCTTGTGGGAACCTAAAGAGTTGGGCAAAAAAATCAAGATATTT.

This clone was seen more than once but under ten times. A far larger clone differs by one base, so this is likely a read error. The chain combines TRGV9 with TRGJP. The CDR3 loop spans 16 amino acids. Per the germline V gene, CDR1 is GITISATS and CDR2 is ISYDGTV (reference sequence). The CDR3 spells CALWEVREFGKKIKVF. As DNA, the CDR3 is TGTGCCTTGTGGGAGGTGCGGGAGTTTGGCAAAAAAATCAAGGTATTT.

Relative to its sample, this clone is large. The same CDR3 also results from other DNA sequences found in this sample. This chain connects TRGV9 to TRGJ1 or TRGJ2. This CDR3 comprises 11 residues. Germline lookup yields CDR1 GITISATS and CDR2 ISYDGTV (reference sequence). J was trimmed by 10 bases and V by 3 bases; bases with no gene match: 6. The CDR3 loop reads CALWESGKKLF. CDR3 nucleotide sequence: TGTGCCTTGTGGGAGTCGGGCAAGAAACTCTTT.

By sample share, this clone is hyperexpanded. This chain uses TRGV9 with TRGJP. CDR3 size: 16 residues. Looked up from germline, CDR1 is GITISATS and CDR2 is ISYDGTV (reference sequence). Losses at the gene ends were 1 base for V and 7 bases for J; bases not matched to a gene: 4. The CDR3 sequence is CALWEVVELGKKIKVF. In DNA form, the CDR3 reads TGTGCCTTGTGGGAGGTAGTTGAGTTGGGCAAAAAAATCAAGGTATTT.

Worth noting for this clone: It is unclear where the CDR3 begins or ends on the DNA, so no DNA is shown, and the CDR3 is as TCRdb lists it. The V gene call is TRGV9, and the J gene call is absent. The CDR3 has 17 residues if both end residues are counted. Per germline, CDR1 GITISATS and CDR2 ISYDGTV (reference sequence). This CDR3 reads CALWEVERNSLAVEQHF.

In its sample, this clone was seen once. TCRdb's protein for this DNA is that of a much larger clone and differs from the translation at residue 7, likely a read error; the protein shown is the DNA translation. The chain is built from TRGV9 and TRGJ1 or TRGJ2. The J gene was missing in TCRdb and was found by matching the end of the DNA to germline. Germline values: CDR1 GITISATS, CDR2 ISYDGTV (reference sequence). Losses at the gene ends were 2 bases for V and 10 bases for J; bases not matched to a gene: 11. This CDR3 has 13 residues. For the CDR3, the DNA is TGTGCCTTGTGGGAGGATCAGCCCAGGAAGAAACTCTTT. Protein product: CALWEDQPRKKLF.

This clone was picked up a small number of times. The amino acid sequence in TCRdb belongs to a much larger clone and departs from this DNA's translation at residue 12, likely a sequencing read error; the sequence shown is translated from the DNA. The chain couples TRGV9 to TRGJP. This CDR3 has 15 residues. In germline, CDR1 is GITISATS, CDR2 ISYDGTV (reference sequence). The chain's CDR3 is CALWDVGLGKKNKVF. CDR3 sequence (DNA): TGTGCCTTGTGGGATGTCGGGTTGGGCAAAAAAAACAAGGTATTT.

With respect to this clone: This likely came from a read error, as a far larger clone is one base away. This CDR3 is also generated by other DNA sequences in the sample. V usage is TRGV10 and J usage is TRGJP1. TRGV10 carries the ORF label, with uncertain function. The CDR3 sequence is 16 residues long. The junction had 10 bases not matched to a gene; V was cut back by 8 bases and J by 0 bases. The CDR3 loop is CAAWPGAYTTGWFKIF. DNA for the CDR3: TGTGCTGCGTGGCCCGGGGCTTATACCACTGGTTGGTTCAAGATATTT.

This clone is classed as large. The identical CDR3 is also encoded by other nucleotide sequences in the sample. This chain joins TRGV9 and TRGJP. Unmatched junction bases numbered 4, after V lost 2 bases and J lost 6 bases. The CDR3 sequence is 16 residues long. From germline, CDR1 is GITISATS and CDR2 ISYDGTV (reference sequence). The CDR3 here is CALWEAGELGKKIKVF. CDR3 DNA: TGTGCCTTGTGGGAGGCAGGAGAGTTGGGCAAAAAAATCAAGGTATTT.

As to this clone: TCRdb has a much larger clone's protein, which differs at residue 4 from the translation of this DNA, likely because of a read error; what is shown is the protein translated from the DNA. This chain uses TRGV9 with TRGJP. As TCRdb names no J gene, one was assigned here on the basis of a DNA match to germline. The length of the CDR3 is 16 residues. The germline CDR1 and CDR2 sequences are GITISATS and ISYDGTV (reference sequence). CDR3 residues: CALREVVELGKKIKVF. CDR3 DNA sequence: TGTGCCTTGCGGGAGGTAGTTGAGTTGGGCAAAAAAATCAAGGTATTT.

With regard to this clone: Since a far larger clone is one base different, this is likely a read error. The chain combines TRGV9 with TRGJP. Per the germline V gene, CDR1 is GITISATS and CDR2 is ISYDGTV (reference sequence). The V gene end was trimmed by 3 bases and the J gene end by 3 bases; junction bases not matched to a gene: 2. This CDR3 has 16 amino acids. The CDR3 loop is CALWELQELGKKIKVF. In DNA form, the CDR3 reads TGTGCCTTGTGGGAGCTGCAAGAGTTGGGCAAAAAAATCAAGGTATTT.

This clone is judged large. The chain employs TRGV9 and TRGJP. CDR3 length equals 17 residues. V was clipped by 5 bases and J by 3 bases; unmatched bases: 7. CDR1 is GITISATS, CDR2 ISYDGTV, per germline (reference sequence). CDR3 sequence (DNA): TGTGCCTTGTGGGGGACCACGCAAGAGTTGGGCAAAAAAATCAAGGTATTT. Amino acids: CALWGTTQELGKKIKVF.